This T cell receptor (beta chain) derives from a study of identical twins. Notes on the study in general: Zero-insertion findings could be partly confounded by invariant cells (MAIT and iNKT cells).

Note on this clonotype: What it binds is unknown.

The V and J ends lost 0 bases and 9 bases respectively, with 12 bases between them. Germline-derived CDR1 and CDR2 are LGHNA and YNFKEQ. CDR3 length equals 15 residues. TCRdb re-called the 5' RACE reads through MiXCR, storing one row per CDR3 protein. The top ten hold approximately 0.29% of the sample, which has roughly 1.6 million distinct CDR3 sequences, less than 40% seen once. V gene TRBV4-2 combines with J gene TRBJ1-6, with TRBD1 as a possible D gene (6 bases). The TCR originated in a newborn girl in good health. Sequenced sample: cord blood. The CDR3, as DNA: TGTGCCAGCAGCCAAGATGGGCAGGGGCGTTCACCCCTCCACTTT. It is translated as CASSQDGQGRSPLHF.